The 22 T cell receptor beta chains given below trace back to one sample, sequenced in a study of vaccination effects on CD4 cells after COVID-19. Antigens for these TCRs are unknown. Sequencing was preceded by expansion of antigen-specific CD4+ T cells with viral peptide pools in the ViraFEST assay. Culture proceeded for roughly ten days, and CD4+ T cells were then isolated. Vaccinated participants had no history of SARS-CoV-2 infection and tested negative for nucleocapsid antibodies. Profiled with immunoSEQ multiplex PCR; TCRdb holds only in-frame clones, not every one. The sample consists of 30,000 to 40,000 clones, more than 60% of them appearing once. Sequencing was performed on CD4+ T cells from PBMCs cultured with SARS-CoV-2 spike peptides, taken before COVID-19 vaccination. The receptor source for this set is a human donor who received a COVID-19 vaccine.

V usage is TRBV3-1 (or the pseudogene TRBV3-2) and J usage is TRBJ2-3; a possible D gene is TRBD2 (5 bases). The CDR3 totals 14 residues. CDR1 LGHDT and CDR2 YNNKEL come from the germline V gene (reference sequence). V was pared by 1 base and J by 3 bases, with 8 bases between. CDR3 coding DNA: TGTGCCAGCAGCCAAGCCGGAGGAACAGATACGCAGTATTTT. Its protein product is CASSQAGGTDTQYF.

J is TRBJ1-6 and V is TRBV14; D possibly corresponds to TRBD1 (6 bases). V was shortened by 1 base and J by 7 bases, with 11 bases between the two germline ends. This CDR3 has 15 residues. CDR1 SGHDN and CDR2 FVKESK come from the germline V gene. The CDR3 region has the DNA TGTGCCAGCAGCCAAGGTAGTGGACAGAATTCACCCCTCCACTTT. Its translation: CASSQGSGQNSPLHF. The entire variable domain, with the rest obtained from reference TRBV14 and TRBJ1-6, is as follows: EAGVTQFPSHSVIEKGQTVTLRCDPISGHDNLYWYRRVMGKEIKFLLHFVKESKQDESGMPNNRFLAERTGGTYSTLKVQPAELEDSGVYFCASSQGSGQNSPLHFGNGTRLTVT.

The chain employs TRBV18 and TRBJ2-3; D may be TRBD2 (6 bases). The CDR3 extends over 13 amino acids. V shed 5 bases and J shed 11 bases, with 17 bases lying between them. Germline V gene data show CDR1 as KGHSH and CDR2 as LQKENI. Here the CDR3 DNA reads TGTGCCAGCTCAGCCCTAGGCGGGGACTTGCAGTATTTT. Translation: CASSALGGDLQYF.

The CDR3 bases are TGTGCCAGCAGTTTAGGCTACGAGCAGTACTTC. The encoded protein is CASSLGYEQYF. This chain joins TRBV27 and TRBJ2-7, with D unclear. The ends were cut back, 2 bases at V and 3 bases at J, with 2 bases in the middle. Germline loops: CDR1 MNHEY, CDR2 SMNVEV (reference sequence). This CDR3 is 11 amino acids long.

The chain has TRBV7-9 and TRBJ1-4; D call uncertain. Germline CDR1 reads SEHNR; CDR2 reads FQNEAQ (reference sequence). The ends were cut back, 1 base at V and 5 bases at J, with 8 bases in the middle. The CDR3 is made up of 14 amino acids. The CDR3: CASSLDLPNEKLFF. The DNA of the CDR3 is TGTGCCAGCAGCTTAGATCTCCCCAATGAAAAACTGTTTTTT.

The chain couples TRBV4-2 to TRBJ2-3; 12 positions match TRBD2. Trimming cost V 4 bases and J 0 bases; bases outside gene matches: 8. The CDR3 sequence is 18 residues long. CDR1 and CDR2 from the germline V gene are LGHNA and YNFKEQ. The CDR3 DNA is TGTGCCAGCAGCCTGATACCTCTAGCGGGGGGGAGCACAGATACGCAGTATTTT. Protein sequence: CASSLIPLAGGSTDTQYF.

The chain uses TRBV6-6 and TRBJ1-4; TRBD1 agrees at 8 bases. The CDR3 consists of 15 residues. Trimming removed 4 bases from V and 4 bases from J; junction bases left unmatched: 5. Germline V gene data show CDR1 as MNHNY and CDR2 as SVGAGI (reference sequence). This CDR3 reads CASSSGTGFNEKLFF. The CDR3 coding sequence is TGTGCCAGCAGTTCTGGGACAGGCTTTAATGAAAAACTGTTTTTT.

The gene calls are TRBV5-6 and TRBJ1-5; no definite D call. The germline gives CDR1 SGHDT, CDR2 YYEEEE. The ends were cut back, 0 bases at V and 4 bases at J, with 5 bases in the middle. The CDR3 is made up of 13 amino acids. CDR3 in amino acids: CASSLDRNQPQHF. The CDR3 coding sequence is TGTGCCAGCAGCTTGGACAGAAATCAGCCCCAGCATTTT.

The chain is built from TRBV15 and TRBJ2-3; maybe TRBD2 (5 bases). CDR3 length equals 14 residues. Germline CDR1 and CDR2: LNHNV and YYDKDF (reference sequence). Trimming shortened V by 7 bases and J by 1 base, and 12 bases separated the two germline ends. CDR3 residues: CATKTAGGTDTQYF. In nucleotides, the CDR3 is TGTGCCACCAAGACGGCCGGGGGCACAGATACGCAGTATTTT.

The chain employs TRBV3-1 (or the pseudogene TRBV3-2) and TRBJ2-3; TRBD2 aligns across 14 bases. The CDR3 runs 19 residues. Trimming at V came to 4 bases and at J to 3 bases, leaving 12 bases not matched to a gene. CDR1 and CDR2 from the germline V gene are LGHDT and YNNKEL (reference sequence). For the CDR3, the DNA is TGTGCCAGCAGCCTGACTAGCGGGAGGGGGATTCTGCATACAGATACGCAGTATTTT. Protein sequence: CASSLTSGRGILHTDTQYF.

This clone showed up many times. The chain is built from TRBV5-1 and TRBJ1-2; D gene unclear. The CDR3 sequence is 14 residues long. The ends were cut back, 0 bases at V and 4 bases at J, with 10 bases in the middle. Germline CDR1 and CDR2: SGHRS and YFSETQ. CDR3 sequence: CASSLEGPAYGYTF. The DNA of the CDR3 is TGCGCCAGCAGCTTGGAAGGTCCAGCCTATGGCTACACCTTC.

The J gene is TRBJ1-3, the V gene TRBV7-8; D unclear. V dropped 0 bases and J dropped 4 bases, with 13 bases sitting between them. In germline, CDR1 is SGHVS, CDR2 FQNEAQ. The CDR3 is made up of 16 amino acids. The CDR3 here is CASSLARAHLGNTIYF. The DNA of the CDR3 is TGTGCCAGCAGCTTAGCGCGGGCCCACTTAGGAAACACCATATATTTT.

This chain connects TRBV10-3 to TRBJ2-1, with D possibly being TRBD1 (5 bases). The CDR3 consists of 18 residues. Germline loops: CDR1 ENHRY, CDR2 SYGVKD. V lost 3 bases and J 6 bases, leaving 24 bases between the germline ends. DNA of the CDR3: TGTGCCATCAGTGATAGGGGTGGTTCGGCAGGGCACGCCAATGAGCAGTTCTTC. Protein: CAISDRGGSAGHANEQFF.

The V gene is TRBV2, the J gene TRBJ1-2, with 9 bases aligning to TRBD1. The length of the CDR3 is 14 residues. The ends lost 3 bases at V and 4 bases at J; junction bases unmatched: 3. The germline CDR1 and CDR2 sequences are SNHLY and FYNNEI. The DNA of the CDR3 is TGTGCCAGCAGTGAGACACAGGGGGCCTATGGCTACACCTTC. Translated, it gives CASSETQGAYGYTF. The entire variable domain, with the rest obtained from reference TRBV2 and TRBJ1-2, is as follows: EPEVTQTPSHQVTQMGQEVILRCVPISNHLYFYWYRQILGQKVEFLVSFYNNEISEKSEIFDDQFSVERPDGSNFTLKIRSTKLEDSAMYFCASSETQGAYGYTFGSGTRLTVV.

The chain carries TRBV5-1 and TRBJ1-2; 7 nucleotides line up with TRBD1. The trim removed 4 bases at V and 3 bases at J, leaving 3 bases unmatched. The germline gives CDR1 SGHRS, CDR2 YFSETQ. The CDR3 spans 13 residues. The CDR3 DNA follows: TGCGCCAGCAGCCAAGACAGGGACTATGGCTACACCTTC. Protein product: CASSQDRDYGYTF.

This chain links TRBV25-1 with TRBJ2-1; TRBD2 matches 7 bases. The trim removed 5 bases at V and 2 bases at J, leaving 3 bases unmatched. The CDR3 loop spans 14 amino acids. From germline, CDR1 is MGHDK and CDR2 SYGVNS. The CDR3 DNA reads TGTGCCAGCAGTAGCGGGGTGACCTACAATGAGCAGTTCTTC. It translates to CASSSGVTYNEQFF.

The chain is built from TRBV6-6 and TRBJ1-6; D is unclear. The V end was cut by 2 bases, the J end by 10 bases, with 9 bases between. Germline V gene data show CDR1 as MNHNY and CDR2 as SVGAGI (reference sequence). The CDR3 runs to 13 residues. This chain's CDR3 is CASSYGRGSPLHF. The CDR3 bases are TGTGCCAGCAGTTACGGCAGAGGATCACCCCTCCACTTT.

This rearrangement joins TRBV6-5 to TRBJ2-7; D is ambiguous. Germline assignment: CDR1 MNHEY and CDR2 SVGAGI. CDR3 size: 12 residues. The germline V and J ends were trimmed by 6 bases and 3 bases, with 9 bases remaining between them. The CDR3 DNA is TGTGCCAGCAGGGGATTCGACTACGAGCAGTACTTC. Translating it yields CASRGFDYEQYF.

The chain combines TRBV28 with TRBJ1-6, with a tentative D call TRBD1 (6 bases). V shed 5 bases and J shed 5 bases, with 28 bases lying between them. In germline, CDR1 is MDHEN, CDR2 SYDVKM. The CDR3 consists of 20 residues. The CDR3 nucleotides are TGTGCCAGCAGTCCCCCCGGAGGGGGGGGTCACGGAAAAGATAATTCACCCCTCCACTTT. This codes for CASSPPGGGGHGKDNSPLHF. Complete variable domain (other parts from reference TRBV28 and TRBJ1-6): DVKVTQSSRYLVKRTGEKVFLECVQDMDHENMFWYRQDPGLGLRLIYFSYDVKMKEKGDIPEGYSVSREKKERFSLILESASTNQTSMYLCASSPPGGGGHGKDNSPLHFGNGTRLTVT.

CDR3 loop: CASSYRRYTDTQYF. CDR3 DNA: TGTGCCAGCAGTTACCGGCGGTACACAGATACGCAGTATTTT. The chain has TRBV6-6 and TRBJ2-3, with D unclear. The germline V and J ends were trimmed by 2 bases and 2 bases, with 8 bases remaining between them. Germline V gene lookup returns CDR1 MNHNY and CDR2 SVGAGI (reference sequence). The CDR3 spans 14 residues.

The chain has TRBV6-5 and TRBJ1-6; D uncertain. The CDR3 is 14 residues long. The ends were cut back, 4 bases at V and 6 bases at J, with 10 bases in the middle. Germline assignment: CDR1 MNHEY and CDR2 SVGAGI. The CDR3 here is CASSSPSFNSPLHF. In nucleotides, the CDR3 is TGTGCCAGCAGTTCCCCCAGTTTTAATTCACCCCTCCACTTT.

This clone appeared once. This chain links TRBV6-5 with TRBJ1-2; TRBD1 agrees at 7 bases. Germline CDR1 MNHEY, CDR2 SVGAGI. J was trimmed by 4 bases and V by 6 bases; bases with no gene match: 11. This CDR3 has 15 residues. The CDR3 DNA is TGTGCCAGCAGGAATGAGAGGGGACAGTTCTATGGCTACACCTTC. Its protein product is CASRNERGQFYGYTF.